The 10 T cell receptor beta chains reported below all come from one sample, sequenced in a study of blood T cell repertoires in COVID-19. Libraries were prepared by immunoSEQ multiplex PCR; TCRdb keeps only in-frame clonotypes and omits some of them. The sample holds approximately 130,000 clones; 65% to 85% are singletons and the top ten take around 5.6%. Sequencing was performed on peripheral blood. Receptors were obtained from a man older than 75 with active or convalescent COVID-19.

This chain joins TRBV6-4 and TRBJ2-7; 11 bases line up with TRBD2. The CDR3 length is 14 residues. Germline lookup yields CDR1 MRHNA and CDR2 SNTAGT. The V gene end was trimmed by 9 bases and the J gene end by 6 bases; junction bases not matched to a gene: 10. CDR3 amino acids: CARPKTSGGPEQYF. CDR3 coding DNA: TGTGCCAGACCCAAAACTAGCGGGGGCCCCGAGCAGTACTTC.

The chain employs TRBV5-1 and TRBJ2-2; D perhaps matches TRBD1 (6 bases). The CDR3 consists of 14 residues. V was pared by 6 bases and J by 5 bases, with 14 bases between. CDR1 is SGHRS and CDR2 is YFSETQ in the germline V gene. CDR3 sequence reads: CASTTGTFTGELFF. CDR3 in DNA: TGCGCCAGCACTACAGGGACATTTACCGGGGAGCTGTTTTTT.

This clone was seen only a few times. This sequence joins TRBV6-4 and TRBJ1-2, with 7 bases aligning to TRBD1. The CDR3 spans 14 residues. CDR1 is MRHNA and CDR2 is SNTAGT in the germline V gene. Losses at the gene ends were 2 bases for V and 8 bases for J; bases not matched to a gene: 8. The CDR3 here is CASSDLTGAGGYTF. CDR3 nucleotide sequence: TGTGCCAGCAGTGACCTTACAGGGGCTGGCGGCTACACCTTC.

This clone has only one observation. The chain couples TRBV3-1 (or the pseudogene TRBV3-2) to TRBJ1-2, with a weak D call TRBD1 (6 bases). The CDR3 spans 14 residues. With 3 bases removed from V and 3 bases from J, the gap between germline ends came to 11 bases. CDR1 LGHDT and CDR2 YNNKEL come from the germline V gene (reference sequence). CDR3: CASSHQGIDYGYTF. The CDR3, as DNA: TGTGCCAGCAGCCACCAGGGGATCGACTATGGCTACACCTTC.

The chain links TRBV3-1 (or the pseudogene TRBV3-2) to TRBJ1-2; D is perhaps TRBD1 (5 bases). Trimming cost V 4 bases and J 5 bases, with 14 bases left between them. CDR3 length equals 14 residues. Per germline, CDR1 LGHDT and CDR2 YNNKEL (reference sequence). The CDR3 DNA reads TGTGCCAGCAGCCTCTCCGGGAGGGGTTATGGCTACACCTTC. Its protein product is CASSLSGRGYGYTF.

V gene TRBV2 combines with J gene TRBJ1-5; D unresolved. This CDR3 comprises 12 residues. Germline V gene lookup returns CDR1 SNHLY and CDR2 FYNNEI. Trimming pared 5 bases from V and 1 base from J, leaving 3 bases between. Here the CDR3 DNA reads TGTGCCAGCAGTACAAGCAATCAGCCCCAGCATTTT. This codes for CASSTSNQPQHF.

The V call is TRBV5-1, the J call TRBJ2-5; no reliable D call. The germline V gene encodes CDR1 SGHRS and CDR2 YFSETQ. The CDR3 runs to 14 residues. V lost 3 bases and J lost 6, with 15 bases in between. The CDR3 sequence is CASSSPEDQQTQYF. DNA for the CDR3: TGCGCCAGCAGCTCGCCAGAGGATCAGCAGACCCAGTACTTC.

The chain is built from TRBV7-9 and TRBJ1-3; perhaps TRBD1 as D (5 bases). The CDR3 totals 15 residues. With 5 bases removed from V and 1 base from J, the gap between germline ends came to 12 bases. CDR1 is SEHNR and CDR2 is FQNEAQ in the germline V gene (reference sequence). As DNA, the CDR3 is TGTGCCAGCAGCCAGACCCCAGGGTCTGGAAACACCATATATTTT. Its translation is CASSQTPGSGNTIYF.

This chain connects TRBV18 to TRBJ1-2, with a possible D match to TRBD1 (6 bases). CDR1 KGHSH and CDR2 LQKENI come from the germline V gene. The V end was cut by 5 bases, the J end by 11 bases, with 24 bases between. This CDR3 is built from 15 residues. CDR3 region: CASSTRDKGVGGYTF. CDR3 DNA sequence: TGTGCCAGCTCAACCAGGGACAAGGGTGTAGGTGGTTACACCTTC.

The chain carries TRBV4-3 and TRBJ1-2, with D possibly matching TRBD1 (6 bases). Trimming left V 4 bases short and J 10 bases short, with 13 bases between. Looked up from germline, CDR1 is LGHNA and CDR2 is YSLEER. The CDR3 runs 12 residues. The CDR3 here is CASSLFGGLYTF. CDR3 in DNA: TGCGCCAGCAGCCTTTTCGGGGGGCTCTACACCTTC.